The following is a TCR beta chain sequence with its context. As yet, its antigen is unknown. Trimming at V came to 6 bases and at J to 1 base, leaving 4 bases not matched to a gene. This CDR3 region has 14 residues. Germline V gives CDR1 SEHNR, CDR2 FQNEAQ (reference sequence). Unique molecular identifiers were built into the TCRbeta library. Each CDR3 protein is one row after TCRdb ran MiXCR on the PCR reads. The sample includes about 1,000,000 distinct CDR3 sequences, around 30% of them seen just once. This record comes from a study of T-cell reconstitution after alpha-beta-depleted transplantation in children. Study-wide points: Newly produced T cells mostly accounted for T-cell counts and diversity one year post-transplant.

The chain couples TRBV7-9 to TRBJ2-5, with TRBD2 matching over 8 bases. Here the sequenced sample was PBMCs, mostly from graft donor cells, taken 360 days after TCRalphabeta/CD19-depleted stem cell transplant. This TCR was recovered from a boy under two years old who had a stem cell transplant for SCID, so the T cells may come from the graft donor. In DNA, the CDR3 is TGTGCCAGCAGGGGACTAGAGGTCCAAGAGACCCAGTACTTC. Translating it yields CASRGLEVQETQYF. Full variable domain (missing parts from reference TRBV7-9 and TRBJ2-5): DTGVSQNPRHKITKRGQNVTFRCDPISEHNRLYWYRQTLGQGPEFLTYFQNEAQLEKSRLLSDRFSAERPKGSFSTLEIQRTEQGDSAMYLCASRGLEVQETQYFGPGTRLLVL.